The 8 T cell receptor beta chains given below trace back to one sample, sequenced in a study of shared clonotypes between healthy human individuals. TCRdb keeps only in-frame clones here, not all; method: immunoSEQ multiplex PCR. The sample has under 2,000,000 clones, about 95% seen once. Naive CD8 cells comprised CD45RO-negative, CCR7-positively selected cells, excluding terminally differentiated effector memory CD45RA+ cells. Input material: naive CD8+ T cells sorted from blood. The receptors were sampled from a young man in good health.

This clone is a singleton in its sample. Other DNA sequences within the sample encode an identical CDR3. CDR3: CASSYSRTYEQYF. In DNA, the CDR3 is TGTGCCAGCAGTTACTCAAGGACCTACGAGCAGTACTTC. The rearrangement joins TRBV6-5 to TRBJ2-7; D ambiguous. V dropped 0 bases and J dropped 2 bases, with 5 bases sitting between them. Germline values: CDR1 MNHEY, CDR2 SVGAGI. The CDR3 loop spans 13 amino acids.

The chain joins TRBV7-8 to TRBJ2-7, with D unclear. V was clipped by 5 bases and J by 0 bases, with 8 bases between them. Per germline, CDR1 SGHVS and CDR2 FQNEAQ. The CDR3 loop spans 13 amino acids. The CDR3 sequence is CASSLPFSYEQYF. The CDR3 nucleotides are TGTGCCAGCAGCCTGCCGTTCTCCTACGAGCAGTACTTC.

The CDR3 is CASSQTLGMTNEKLFF. The CDR3 DNA follows: TGCGCCAGCAGCCAGACCCTAGGCATGACTAATGAAAAACTGTTTTTT. J is TRBJ1-4 and V is TRBV4-1; D unclear. The CDR3 length is 16 residues. Trimming left V 3 bases short and J 2 bases short, with 13 bases between. Per germline, CDR1 MGHRA and CDR2 YSYEKL.

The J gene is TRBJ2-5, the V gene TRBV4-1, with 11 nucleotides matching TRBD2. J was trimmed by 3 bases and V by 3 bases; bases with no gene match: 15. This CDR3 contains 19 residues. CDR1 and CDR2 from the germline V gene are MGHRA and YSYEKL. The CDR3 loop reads CASSQSTQPGLAEEETQYF. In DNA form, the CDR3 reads TGCGCCAGCAGCCAGTCCACTCAACCGGGACTAGCGGAAGAAGAGACCCAGTACTTC.

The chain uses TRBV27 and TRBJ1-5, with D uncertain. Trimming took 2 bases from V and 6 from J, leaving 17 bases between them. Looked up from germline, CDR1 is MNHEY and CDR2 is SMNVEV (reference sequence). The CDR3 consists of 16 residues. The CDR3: CASSLSSGDFLQPQHF. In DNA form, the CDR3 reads TGTGCCAGCAGTTTAAGTTCAGGTGACTTCCTTCAGCCCCAGCATTTT.

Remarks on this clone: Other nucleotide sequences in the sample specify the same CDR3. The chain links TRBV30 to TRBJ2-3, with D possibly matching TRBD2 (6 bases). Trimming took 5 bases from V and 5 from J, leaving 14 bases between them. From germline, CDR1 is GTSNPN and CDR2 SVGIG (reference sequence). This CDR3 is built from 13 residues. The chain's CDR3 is CAWGVGGLDTQYF. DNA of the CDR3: TGTGCCTGGGGGGTCGGGGGTCTAGATACGCAGTATTTT. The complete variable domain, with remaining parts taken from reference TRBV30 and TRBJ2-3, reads SQTIHQWPATLVQPVGSPLSLECTVEGTSNPNLYWYRQAAGRGLQLLFYSVGIGQISSEVPQNLSASRPQDRQFILSSKKLLLSDSGFYLCAWGVGGLDTQYFGPGTRLTVL.

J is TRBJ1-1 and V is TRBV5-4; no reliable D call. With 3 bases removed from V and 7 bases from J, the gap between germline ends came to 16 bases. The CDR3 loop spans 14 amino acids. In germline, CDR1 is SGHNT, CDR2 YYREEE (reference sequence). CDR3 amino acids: CASSSTALSHEAFF. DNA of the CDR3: TGTGCCAGCAGCTCCACGGCGCTGTCCCATGAAGCTTTCTTT.

The CDR3 nucleotides are TGCGCCAGCAGCTTGGAGAGGGGAGGGGATGGCTACACCTTC. Its protein is CASSLERGGDGYTF. The rearrangement links TRBV5-1 to TRBJ1-2, with D maybe TRBD1 (5 bases). The germline V and J ends were trimmed by 0 bases and 6 bases, with 12 bases remaining between them. Germline V gene lookup returns CDR1 SGHRS and CDR2 YFSETQ. This CDR3 contains 14 residues.